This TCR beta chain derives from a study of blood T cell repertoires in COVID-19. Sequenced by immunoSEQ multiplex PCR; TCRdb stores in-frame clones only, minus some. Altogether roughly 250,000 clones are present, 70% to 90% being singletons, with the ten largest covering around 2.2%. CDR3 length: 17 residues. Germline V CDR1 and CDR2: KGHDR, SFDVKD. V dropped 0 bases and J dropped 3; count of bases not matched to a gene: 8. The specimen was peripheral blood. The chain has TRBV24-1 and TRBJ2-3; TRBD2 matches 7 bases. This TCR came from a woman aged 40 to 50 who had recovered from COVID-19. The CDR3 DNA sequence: TGTGCCACCAGTGATTTGGGGACCGGGACTACTACAGATACGCAGTATTTT. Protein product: CATSDLGTGTTTDTQYF.